This entry describes one T cell receptor (beta chain). Its antigen is unidentified. This sample stems from a study of cytomegalovirus exposure and HLA in healthy donors. Study-wide points: Later analysis suggested links between common viral pathogens and several top significant clusters. Among immune exposure information, only CMV serostatus was available.

The study ran its PCR with 60 Vbeta and 13 Jbeta primers. Using immunoSEQ multiplex PCR, the repertoire was profiled, and TCRdb retains in-frame clones only, with some absent. Found here are under 200,000 clones, roughly 72% of them singletons; the top ten hold roughly 1.6%. The material sequenced was PBMCs. The source is a man in his forties in good health and CMV-seronegative.

DNA for the CDR3: TGTGCCAGCAGTTTGACGGGAGGGCCTAGGGAGCAGTTCTTC. Protein: CASSLTGGPREQFF. The V call is TRBV27, the J call TRBJ2-1; 8 bases are a match to TRBD2. Germline CDR1 is MNHEY and CDR2 is SMNVEV (reference sequence). V was clipped by 3 bases and J by 10 bases; unmatched bases: 8. The CDR3 covers 14 residues.